The clone carrying this TCR beta chain is a singleton in its sample. V was clipped by 4 bases and J by 5 bases; unmatched bases: 8. The germline V gene has CDR1 SGHRS and CDR2 YFSETQ. This CDR3 is 17 amino acids long. The data derive from a study of blood T cell repertoires in COVID-19. At the level of the study: The origin of the acute and convalescent COVID-19 samples was the United States, Italy and Spain. The cDNA or gDNA used as material had been derived from T cells, B-cell-depleted T cells, or PBMCs.

Authors' analysis steps: Amplification from reference gene primers served as the basis for estimated nucleated cell counts. Only in-frame clones appear in the TCRdb table, and some are missing; sequencing was by immunoSEQ multiplex PCR. Clone size and V and J calls were adopted from that table, with D and trimming inferred from the DNA. This table holds around 97,000 clones, about 86% found once. Sequenced input: peripheral blood. This receptor was identified in a human donor in a cohort sampled during active COVID-19. The rearrangement links TRBV5-1 to TRBJ2-2, with 13 bases aligning to TRBD2. CDR3 DNA sequence: TGCGCCAGCAGCGTCGGGACTAGCGGGGTCGGGACCGGGGAGCTGTTTTTT. It yields the protein CASSVGTSGVGTGELFF.